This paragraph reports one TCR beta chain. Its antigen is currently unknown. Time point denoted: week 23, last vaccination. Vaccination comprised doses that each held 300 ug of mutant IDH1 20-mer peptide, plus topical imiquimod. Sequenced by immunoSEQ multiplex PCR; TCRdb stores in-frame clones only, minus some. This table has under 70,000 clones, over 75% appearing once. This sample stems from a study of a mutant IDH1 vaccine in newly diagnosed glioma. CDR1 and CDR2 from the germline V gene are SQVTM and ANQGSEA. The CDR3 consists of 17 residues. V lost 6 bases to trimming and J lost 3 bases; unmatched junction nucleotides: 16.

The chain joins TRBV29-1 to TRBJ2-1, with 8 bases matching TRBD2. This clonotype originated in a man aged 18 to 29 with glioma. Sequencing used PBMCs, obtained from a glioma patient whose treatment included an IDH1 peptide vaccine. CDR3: CSVDLGTGGLYYNEQFF. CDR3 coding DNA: TGCAGCGTCGACCTCGGGACGGGAGGGTTGTACTACAATGAGCAGTTCTTC.